Below are 23 T cell receptor beta chains sequenced from a single sample in a study of breast tumors, draining lymph nodes, adjacent tissues. Axillary draining lymph nodes of breast cancer patients supplied the node samples. TCRdb redid the calling of the multiplex PCR reads with MiXCR, one entry per CDR3 protein. The sample yields some 130,000 distinct CDR3 sequences, just under 20% seen once. The sample comprised axillary lymph node tissue. The receptor source for this set is a female donor with breast cancer. Some clones in this sample may be carry-over from other donors' samples.

In its sample, this clonotype was seen many times. The CDR3 DNA is TGTGCCAGCAGCTCGGGACTAGCGAGACACGAGCAGTACTTC. Its protein is CASSSGLARHEQYF. This chain joins TRBV5-4 and TRBJ2-7, with 10 bases fitting TRBD2. V lost 3 bases to trimming and J lost 5 bases; unmatched junction nucleotides: 5. From germline, CDR1 is SGHNT and CDR2 YYREEE (reference sequence). This CDR3 spans 14 amino acids.

This clonotype was detected ten times or more. The chain has TRBV7-2 and TRBJ2-1; 9 nucleotides match TRBD2. V was pared by 3 bases and J by 2 bases, with 2 bases of the junction left unmatched. Germline CDR1 is SGHTA and CDR2 is FQGNSA. The length of the CDR3 is 15 residues. The DNA for the CDR3 is TGTGCCAGCAGCTTTTGGACTAGCGCCTACAATGAGCAGTTCTTC. Its protein product is CASSFWTSAYNEQFF.

This clonotype appeared many times. The chain has TRBV6-5 and TRBJ2-1, with 10 nucleotides matching TRBD2. The CDR3 totals 16 residues. The germline gives CDR1 MNHEY, CDR2 SVGAGI. After removal of 5 bases from V and 7 bases from J, the junction contained 11 bases not matched to a gene. The CDR3 sequence is CASSLDPGTSVNEQFF. DNA for the CDR3: TGTGCCAGCAGTCTGGACCCCGGGACTAGCGTTAATGAGCAGTTCTTC.

This clonotype came up many times. The chain carries TRBV6-6 and TRBJ2-6; D not resolved. V lost 3 bases and J 2 bases, leaving 5 bases between the germline ends. The germline V gene encodes CDR1 MNHNY and CDR2 SVGAGI (reference sequence). The CDR3 runs 14 residues. This CDR3 is CASSYGTGANVLTF. The CDR3 region has the DNA TGTGCCAGCAGTTATGGGACTGGGGCCAACGTCCTGACTTTC.

V usage is TRBV5-1 and J usage is TRBJ2-2, with TRBD1 identical over 8 bases. Trimming removed 3 bases from V and 6 bases from J; junction bases left unmatched: 7. This CDR3 comprises 15 residues. Germline values: CDR1 SGHRS, CDR2 YFSETQ. CDR3 bases: TGCGCCAGCAGCTGGAGGACAGGGACCCCCGGGGAGCTGTTTTTT. It codes for CASSWRTGTPGELFF.

The table lists this clonotype with many counts. The chain is built from TRBV24-1 and TRBJ2-3, with 7 bases that match TRBD2. This CDR3 has 14 residues. Germline lookup yields CDR1 KGHDR and CDR2 SFDVKD. Unmatched junction bases numbered 2, after V lost 3 bases and J lost 3 bases. CDR3 sequence: CATSDPAGTDTQYF. For the CDR3, the DNA is TGTGCCACCAGTGATCCAGCGGGGACAGATACGCAGTATTTT.

This clonotype was counted many times. The CDR3 sequence is CASTSDRSLRNEQFF. In DNA, the CDR3 is TGTGCCAGCACCTCCGACAGGTCCCTGAGGAATGAGCAGTTCTTC. This chain links TRBV27 with TRBJ2-1; tentative D call: TRBD1 (6 bases). CDR1 and CDR2 (germline): MNHEY, SMNVEV (reference sequence). V lost 7 bases and J 7 bases, leaving 20 bases between the germline ends. This CDR3 is built from 15 residues.

This clonotype was detected ten times or more. The genes are TRBV20-1 and TRBJ2-7, with 12 bases identical to TRBD2. CDR3 size: 14 residues. Germline CDR1 reads DFQATT; CDR2 reads SNEGSKA (reference sequence). The CDR3 loop reads CSVTSGRLSYEQYF. The CDR3, as DNA: TGCAGCGTAACTAGCGGGAGGTTGTCCTACGAGCAGTACTTC.

This clonotype was seen many times. The rearrangement uses TRBV2 and TRBJ2-7; 9 bases align to TRBD1. This CDR3 contains 15 residues. Germline V CDR1 and CDR2: SNHLY, FYNNEI. V trimming: 6 bases; J trimming: 2 bases; junction bases outside the gene matches: 8. CDR3 region: CASRGGTGSPYEQYF. The CDR3 region has the DNA TGTGCCAGCAGGGGGGGGACAGGGTCACCCTACGAGCAGTACTTC.

Comments on this clonotype: A read error may be the cause here, since a much bigger clone is one base away. The chain has TRBV11-2 and TRBJ1-3; the D is unclear. Germline CDR1 is SGHAT and CDR2 is FQNNGV. CDR3 length: 15 amino acids. CDR3 DNA: TGTGCCAGCAGCTTAGCGCAGGCTCCTGGAGACACCATATATTTT. Translated, it gives CASSLAQAPGDTIYF.

This clonotype has at least ten counts. The rearrangement uses TRBV5-1 and TRBJ1-4; 7 bases agree with TRBD1. This CDR3 is built from 17 residues. CDR1 and CDR2 (germline): SGHRS, YFSETQ. Trimming removed 0 bases from V and 0 bases from J; junction bases left unmatched: 5. CDR3 in DNA: TGCGCCAGCAGCTTGGCTGACAGGGCTGCAACTAATGAAAAACTGTTTTTT. Its translation is CASSLADRAATNEKLFF.

This clonotype was seen repeatedly, ten times or more. This chain joins TRBV7-9 and TRBJ1-4; no firm D call. V was cut by 1 base and J by 7 bases, with 7 bases left in between. The CDR3 covers 13 residues. Germline lookup yields CDR1 SEHNR and CDR2 FQNEAQ (reference sequence). This CDR3 is CASSLGHGEKLFF. Here the CDR3 DNA reads TGTGCCAGCAGCTTAGGTCACGGTGAAAAACTGTTTTTT.

As for this clonotype: A much larger clone differs from this one at a single base, so this may be a read error. The rearrangement joins TRBV6-1 to TRBJ2-3, with TRBD2 as a possible D gene (6 bases). In germline, CDR1 is MNHNS, CDR2 SASEGT. V was cut by 8 bases and J by 4 bases, with 10 bases left in between. This CDR3 is 12 amino acids long. Here the CDR3 DNA reads TGTGCCAGCCGCGTAGCGGCAGATACGCAGTATTTT. This codes for CASRVAADTQYF.

This clonotype was seen ten or more times. V gene TRBV29-1 combines with J gene TRBJ2-1, with 10 positions matching TRBD2. The V segment lost 7 bases and the J segment 4 bases; nucleotides outside the gene matches: 10. The CDR3 is 15 amino acids. CDR1 and CDR2 from the germline V gene are SQVTM and ANQGSEA. CDR3 coding DNA: TGCAGCGCTGGCCACGGACTAGCGGATTACAATGAGCAGTTCTTC. Translated: CSAGHGLADYNEQFF.

This clonotype was counted many times. This chain connects TRBV12-3 or TRBV12-4 to TRBJ1-4, with D possibly being TRBD1 (5 bases). Trimming took off 5 bases at V and 8 bases at J, with 15 bases between the two ends. CDR3 length: 14 residues. In DNA, the CDR3 is TGTGCCAGCAGTCCCCGACAGCTGGGGGAAAAACTGTTTTTT. This sequence encodes CASSPRQLGEKLFF.

Ten or more counts support this clonotype. The chain joins TRBV29-1 to TRBJ2-1, with a tentative D call TRBD1 (6 bases). There are 13 residues in the CDR3. Germline lookup yields CDR1 SQVTM and CDR2 ANQGSEA. Trimming left V 6 bases short and J 5 bases short, with 14 bases between. The CDR3 bases are TGCAGCGTAAACAGGGTCAGGAACAATGAGCAGTTCTTC. Translating it yields CSVNRVRNNEQFF.

This clonotype was detected ten times or more. The rearrangement joins TRBV20-1 to TRBJ2-5; 7 positions match TRBD1. Germline V gene data show CDR1 as DFQATT and CDR2 as SNEGSKA (reference sequence). Unmatched junction bases numbered 18, after V lost 2 bases and J lost 0 bases. There are 19 residues in the CDR3. The CDR3 is CSARCPGTVPPFYQETQYF. In nucleotides, the CDR3 is TGCAGTGCTAGATGCCCTGGGACAGTACCGCCCTTTTACCAAGAGACCCAGTACTTC.

This clonotype was recorded at least ten times. This chain joins TRBV5-6 and TRBJ1-2, with a weak D call TRBD1 (6 bases). The CDR3 extends over 13 amino acids. The germline V and J ends were trimmed by 4 bases and 2 bases, with 9 bases remaining between them. From germline, CDR1 is SGHDT and CDR2 YYEEEE. The CDR3 sequence is CASSAQGNYGYTF. CDR3 sequence (DNA): TGTGCCAGCAGCGCACAGGGAAACTATGGCTACACCTTC.

As to this clonotype: A much more abundant neighbour one base away suggests this may be a read error. The J gene is TRBJ1-4, the V gene TRBV25-1; the D is unclear. CDR1 and CDR2 (germline): MGHDK, SYGVNS. This CDR3 has 11 amino acids. CDR3 residues: CASSESSLFLF. The CDR3 DNA reads as TGTGCCAGCAGTGAATCATCGTTGTTCCTTTTT.

Many counts were recorded for this clonotype. V and J are TRBV2 and TRBJ1-2; D is uncertain. V was cut by 2 bases and J by 0 bases, with 13 bases left in between. The CDR3 consists of 16 residues. Germline CDR1 SNHLY, CDR2 FYNNEI. The CDR3 DNA reads TGTGCCAGCAGTGAAAAGGCAGCCGGAGCTAACTATGGCTACACCTTC. Amino acid sequence: CASSEKAAGANYGYTF.

For this clonotype: Sequence at one end of the junction differs from germline and may be a read error. The rearrangement joins TRBV9 to TRBJ2-7; D is unclear. This CDR3 is built from 13 residues. Per germline, CDR1 SGDLS and CDR2 YYNGEE. The CDR3 is CVSSPRTLQGQYF. The CDR3, as DNA: TGTGTCAGCAGCCCCCGAACACTACAAGGGCAGTACTTC.

The sample holds a few counts of this clonotype. A read error may explain this, as a much larger clone is one base away. The rearrangement links TRBV20-1 to TRBJ2-5; D unclear. The germline CDR1 and CDR2 sequences are DFQATT and SNEGSKA (reference sequence). This CDR3 comprises 11 residues. The DNA for the CDR3 is TGCAGTGCTAGTCACCAAGAGACCCAGCACTTC. Amino acids: CSASHQETQHF.

This clonotype was seen ten or more times. The chain carries TRBV6-1 and TRBJ1-4, with D perhaps TRBD1 (6 bases). In germline, CDR1 is MNHNS, CDR2 SASEGT. V lost 5 bases and J 7 bases, leaving 14 bases between the germline ends. The CDR3 loop spans 14 amino acids. The CDR3 loop is CASSLRGYGEKLFF. The CDR3 bases are TGTGCCAGCAGTCTAAGGGGGTATGGTGAAAAACTGTTTTTT.